Below, 17 T cell receptor beta chains from the same sample are listed, as sequenced in a study of control samples from healthy donors and cancer patients (dated by TCRdb to 2020 to 2021). Libraries were built with the immunoSEQ multiplex PCR assay. In TCRdb, the immuneACCESS table is reduced to in-frame sequences with V and J assigned. These tables do not hold every clone; where another copy was compared, an unresolved V gene accounts for under half, and the others remain unexplained. The sample table records 78,000 or so clones; about 90% of these occur just once. The ten top clones hold over 3.5% of the sample. The sequencing input was blood. Every receptor here comes from a woman aged 50 to 65 in good health.

The V and J genes are TRBV11-2 and TRBJ2-7; D remains unclear. With 0 bases removed from V and 2 bases from J, the gap between germline ends came to 11 bases. Germline V CDR1 and CDR2: SGHAT, FQNNGV. This CDR3 has 15 amino acids. The CDR3 reads CASSLESGSTYEQYF. The CDR3 nucleotides are TGTGCCAGCAGCTTAGAGTCCGGAAGCACCTACGAGCAGTACTTC.

This clone has a single count. The gene calls are TRBV5-4 and TRBJ1-1, with D possibly matching TRBD1 (6 bases). V lost 6 bases, J lost 0 bases, and 18 bases lay in between. This CDR3 has 16 amino acids. The V gene's germline CDR1 is SGHNT and CDR2 YYREEE (reference sequence). The CDR3 DNA sequence: TGTGCCAGCAATAGACAGGAAGGGGCCATGAACACTGAAGCTTTCTTT. This translates into CASNRQEGAMNTEAFF.

This chain links TRBV12-3 or TRBV12-4 with TRBJ2-7; tentatively, D is TRBD1 (5 bases). The CDR3 totals 13 residues. V lost 1 base and J 4 bases, leaving 8 bases between the germline ends. The CDR3 region is CASSLGGRYEQYF. In DNA, the CDR3 is TGTGCCAGCAGTTTAGGGGGCCGGTACGAGCAGTACTTC.

The rearrangement joins TRBV6-6 to TRBJ2-3; D unclear. Germline V gene sequence: CDR1 MNHNY, CDR2 SVGAGI (reference sequence). With 7 bases removed from V and 0 bases from J, the gap between germline ends came to 11 bases. The CDR3 has 14 amino acids. The CDR3 DNA reads TGTGCCAGCACCCCGACGGTTAGCACAGATACGCAGTATTTT. It codes for CASTPTVSTDTQYF.

V usage is TRBV29-1 and J usage is TRBJ2-2; possible D gene TRBD1, 6 bases. This CDR3 spans 13 amino acids. Trimming took 7 bases from V and 1 from J, leaving 10 bases between them. The germline gives CDR1 SQVTM, CDR2 ANQGSEA. CDR3 loop: CSGGQGNTGELFF. The CDR3 DNA follows: TGCAGCGGGGGGCAGGGGAACACCGGGGAGCTGTTTTTT.

This chain joins TRBV6-1 and TRBJ1-1; D is uncertain. CDR1 and CDR2 (germline): MNHNS, SASEGT. The V end lost 1 base, the J end lost 10 bases, and 4 bases lay between the germline ends. The CDR3 has 10 residues. The CDR3 DNA follows: TGTGCCAGCAGTGAAGACACAGCTTTCTTT. Its protein product is CASSEDTAFF.

With regard to this clone: Additional DNA sequences in this sample encode the identical CDR3. V and J are TRBV5-4 and TRBJ1-2; a weak D match, TRBD1 (6 bases). The V end lost 2 bases, the J end lost 1 base, and 6 bases lay between the germline ends. The CDR3 is 13 residues long. The germline gives CDR1 SGHNT, CDR2 YYREEE (reference sequence). The CDR3 DNA sequence: TGTGCCAGCAGCTTACAGGGTAACTATGGCTACACCTTC. Translating it yields CASSLQGNYGYTF.

The V gene is TRBV4-2, the J gene TRBJ2-7, with unresolved D. The CDR3 loop spans 13 amino acids. Deletions cut 2 bases from V and 2 bases from J, with 7 bases between. In germline, CDR1 is LGHNA, CDR2 YNFKEQ. In DNA, the CDR3 is TGTGCCAGCAGCCAACAAGGCCCCTACGAGCAGTACTTC. This codes for CASSQQGPYEQYF.

The CDR3 bases are TGTGCCAGCAGCCGGACCGGGACGGCGACCTACGAGCAGTACTTC. Protein: CASSRTGTATYEQYF. The V and J genes are TRBV5-8 and TRBJ2-7; D tentatively fits TRBD1 or TRBD2 (5 bases each). V was clipped by 4 bases and J by 2 bases, with 16 bases between them. Germline V gene sequence: CDR1 SGHTS, CDR2 YDEGEE. This CDR3 is built from 15 residues.

The gene calls are TRBV10-2 and TRBJ1-5; D is unclear. Trimming pared 3 bases from V and 0 bases from J, leaving 6 bases between. CDR1 is WSHSY, CDR2 SAAADI, per germline. This CDR3 has 14 residues. The CDR3 DNA sequence: TGCGCCAGCAGTGACTCGGATAGCAATCAGCCCCAGCATTTT. As protein: CASSDSDSNQPQHF.

The CDR3 nucleotides are TGTGCCAGCAGTCCCCCGAGACAGGCAGGCACAGATACGCAGTATTTT. Translating it yields CASSPPRQAGTDTQYF. The chain employs TRBV28 and TRBJ2-3; possibly TRBD1 for D (6 bases). Germline values: CDR1 MDHEN, CDR2 SYDVKM. CDR3 length: 16 residues. Trimming cost V 5 bases and J 1 base, with 16 bases left between them.

This chain links TRBV5-1 with TRBJ2-2; D unclear. The germline V and J ends were trimmed by 1 base and 8 bases, with 3 bases remaining between them. The CDR3 has 11 residues. Germline V gives CDR1 SGHRS, CDR2 YFSETQ. CDR3 sequence reads: CASSLRGELFF. For the CDR3, the DNA is TGCGCCAGCAGCTTGAGGGGGGAGCTGTTTTTT.

This sequence joins TRBV6-1 and TRBJ2-1; 7 bases are shared with TRBD2. The germline CDR1 and CDR2 sequences are MNHNS and SASEGT. This CDR3 contains 15 residues. The V gene end was trimmed by 2 bases and the J gene end by 0 bases; junction bases not matched to a gene: 1. CDR3 coding DNA: TGTGCCAGCAGTGAAACTAGCGACTCCTACAATGAGCAGTTCTTC. It encodes CASSETSDSYNEQFF.

This clone was seen a few times. The rearrangement joins TRBV6-6 to TRBJ2-1, with D maybe TRBD2 (6 bases). V dropped 8 bases and J dropped 3 bases, with 14 bases sitting between them. Germline-derived CDR1 and CDR2 are MNHNY and SVGAGI (reference sequence). The CDR3 consists of 14 residues. CDR3 region: CASLPGAVYNEQFF. The CDR3 DNA follows: TGTGCCAGCCTACCGGGAGCGGTCTACAATGAGCAGTTCTTC.

The chain recombines TRBV12-3 or TRBV12-4 with TRBJ1-2; the match to TRBD1 covers 8 bases. Trimming at V came to 8 bases and at J to 5 bases, leaving 4 bases not matched to a gene. CDR3 length: 12 residues. DNA of the CDR3: TGTGCCAGCTCGGGACAGGCTTATGGCTACACCTTC. Translated: CASSGQAYGYTF.

The gene calls are TRBV18 and TRBJ2-2, with 10 bases that match TRBD1. The CDR3 loop spans 15 amino acids. The J segment lost 6 bases and the V segment lost 3 bases, leaving 4 bases of the junction unmatched. Germline values: CDR1 KGHSH, CDR2 LQKENI. The chain's CDR3 is CASSPDRGPAGELFF. The CDR3, as DNA: TGTGCCAGCTCACCCGACAGGGGGCCGGCCGGGGAGCTGTTTTTT. The entire variable domain, with the rest obtained from reference TRBV18 and TRBJ2-2, is as follows: NAGVMQNPRHLVRRRGQEARLRCSPMKGHSHVYWYRQLPEEGLKFMVYLQKENIIDESGMPKERFSAEFPKEGPSILRIQQVVRGDSAAYFCASSPDRGPAGELFFGEGSRLTVL.

The J gene is TRBJ1-6, the V gene TRBV5-1; D is uncertain. This CDR3 has 15 amino acids. V was shortened by 2 bases and J by 0 bases, with 6 bases between the two germline ends. CDR1 and CDR2 from the germline V gene are SGHRS and YFSETQ. The CDR3 reads CASSLQSSYNSPLHF. For the CDR3, the DNA is TGCGCCAGCAGCTTACAGAGCTCCTATAATTCACCCCTCCACTTT.